Listed here are 28 T cell receptor beta chains from one sample, sequenced in a study of blood T cell repertoires in COVID-19. Here immunoSEQ multiplex PCR was the method, and the copy in TCRdb shows in-frame clones only, minus some. The table lists some 200,000 clones, roughly 82% of them singletons. The sequenced material came from PBMCs or T cells enriched from blood (not recorded which). The source is a man in his forties who had recovered from COVID-19.

In this sample, this clone turned up once. V and J are TRBV5-6 and TRBJ2-7; 7 bases agree with TRBD1. The CDR3 is made up of 12 amino acids. Per germline, CDR1 SGHDT and CDR2 YYEEEE. The V gene end was trimmed by 4 bases and the J gene end by 4 bases; junction bases not matched to a gene: 2. The CDR3 region is CASSGDSYEQYF. The CDR3, as DNA: TGTGCCAGCAGCGGGGACAGTTACGAGCAGTACTTC.

This chain joins TRBV5-8 and TRBJ2-7; 7 nucleotides match TRBD1. The CDR3 is made up of 13 amino acids. Germline assignment: CDR1 SGHTS and CDR2 YDEGEE. The V gene end was trimmed by 4 bases and the J gene end by 7 bases; junction bases not matched to a gene: 8. CDR3 region: CASSPRDRGEQYV. The CDR3 DNA reads as TGTGCCAGCAGCCCCCGGGACAGAGGAGAGCAGTACGTC.

The V call is TRBV7-6, the J call TRBJ1-1; 7 nucleotides align to TRBD1. The CDR3 contains 15 residues. V dropped 5 bases and J dropped 0; count of bases not matched to a gene: 6. The germline CDR1 and CDR2 sequences are SGHVS and FNYEAQ. In DNA, the CDR3 is TGTGCCAGCAGCCTCGGGACAGCCATGAACACTGAAGCTTTCTTT. This encodes CASSLGTAMNTEAFF.

The chain has TRBV11-2 and TRBJ2-7; D not certain. The germline V and J ends were trimmed by 0 bases and 2 bases, with 5 bases remaining between them. CDR3 size: 13 residues. Germline V CDR1 and CDR2: SGHAT, FQNNGV. As DNA, the CDR3 is TGTGCCAGCAGCTTAGATCCCACCTACGAGCAGTACTTC. Amino acid sequence: CASSLDPTYEQYF.

CDR3 sequence: CASSLVDTYGYTF. Here the CDR3 DNA reads TGTGCCAGCAGTTTGGTAGACACCTATGGCTACACCTTC. V usage is TRBV12-3 or TRBV12-4 and J usage is TRBJ1-2; D remains unclear. CDR3 length: 13 residues. V lost 3 bases and J 4 bases, leaving 9 bases between the germline ends.

The chain joins TRBV7-9 to TRBJ1-4; perhaps TRBD1 as D (6 bases). V lost 4 bases and J 0 bases, leaving 12 bases between the germline ends. The CDR3 has 16 amino acids. In germline, CDR1 is SEHNR, CDR2 FQNEAQ (reference sequence). The CDR3 region has the DNA TGTGCCAGCAGCTCAGGGGTTGGGGCAACTAATGAAAAACTGTTTTTT. Amino acid sequence: CASSSGVGATNEKLFF.

This chain connects TRBV12-5 to TRBJ2-7; no definite D call. The J call is uncertain, as TRBJ2-5 better fits the DNA end. Germline V gene data show CDR1 as LGHNT and CDR2 as FRNRAP. This CDR3 has 13 amino acids. The CDR3 DNA is TGTGCTAGTGGTTTGGACATAACGGAGACCCAGTACTTC. Translating it yields CASGLDITETQYF.

This chain uses TRBV19 with TRBJ2-4, with D possibly matching TRBD2 (5 bases). CDR3 length equals 14 residues. Per germline, CDR1 LNHDA and CDR2 SQIVND (reference sequence). Trimming left V 7 bases short and J 0 bases short, with 10 bases between. The CDR3 loop reads CASKRDLAKNIQYF. The CDR3 DNA reads as TGTGCCAGTAAGAGGGATCTAGCCAAAAACATTCAGTACTTC.

V gene TRBV2 combines with J gene TRBJ2-5, with D possibly being TRBD2 (5 bases). Germline assignment: CDR1 SNHLY and CDR2 FYNNEI. This CDR3 is built from 12 residues. V lost 5 bases, J lost 5 bases, and 9 bases lay in between. Here the CDR3 reads CASSHPGETQYF. DNA for the CDR3: TGTGCCAGCAGTCACCCGGGGGAGACCCAGTACTTC. Drawing the rest from reference TRBV2 and TRBJ2-5, the complete variable domain is EPEVTQTPSHQVTQMGQEVILRCVPISNHLYFYWYRQILGQKVEFLVSFYNNEISEKSEIFDDQFSVERPDGSNFTLKIRSTKLEDSAMYFCASSHPGETQYFGPGTRLLVL.

The chain links TRBV7-9 to TRBJ2-5, with D tentatively TRBD2 (6 bases). The CDR3 spans 14 residues. The ends were cut back, 1 base at V and 4 bases at J, with 10 bases in the middle. Germline V gives CDR1 SEHNR, CDR2 FQNEAQ (reference sequence). CDR3 amino acids: CASSLGPGLETQYF. The CDR3 nucleotides read TGTGCCAGCAGCTTAGGGCCGGGACTAGAGACCCAGTACTTC.

The genes are TRBV30 and TRBJ1-4, with 8 bases aligning to TRBD1. Trimming at V came to 5 bases and at J to 7 bases, leaving 9 bases not matched to a gene. Germline V CDR1 and CDR2: GTSNPN, SVGIG (reference sequence). The CDR3 extends over 14 amino acids. In DNA form, the CDR3 reads TGTGCCTGGGGGCCAGGGGGCGTTCGTGAAAAACTGTTTTTT. Translation: CAWGPGGVREKLFF.

The rearrangement uses TRBV5-4 and TRBJ2-3, with 10 bases fitting TRBD1. CDR1 is SGHNT, CDR2 YYREEE, per germline (reference sequence). Trimming at V came to 6 bases and at J to 7 bases, leaving 8 bases not matched to a gene. The CDR3 consists of 14 residues. The CDR3 spells CASTPGQGLYTQYF. DNA for the CDR3: TGTGCCAGCACCCCGGGACAGGGGCTTTATACGCAGTATTTT.

The rearrangement joins TRBV5-1 to TRBJ2-7, with 9 bases lining up with TRBD1. This CDR3 region has 14 residues. The V and J ends lost 0 bases and 6 bases, in that order; junction bases with no gene match: 4. The V gene's germline CDR1 is SGHRS and CDR2 YFSETQ. CDR3 sequence: CASSLGGTGSEQYV. In nucleotides, the CDR3 is TGCGCCAGCAGCTTGGGGGGGACAGGGTCCGAGCAGTACGTC.

This sequence joins TRBV20-1 and TRBJ2-4, with D uncertain. The CDR3 consists of 11 residues. The germline CDR1 and CDR2 sequences are DFQATT and SNEGSKA (reference sequence). Trimming left V 5 bases short and J 4 bases short, with 6 bases between. CDR3 residues: CSAFSKNIQYF. DNA for the CDR3: TGCAGTGCTTTTTCTAAAAACATTCAGTACTTC.

This chain links TRBV5-8 with TRBJ1-1; 7 positions agree with TRBD1. The CDR3 spans 14 residues. Germline trimming cut 4 bases from V and 2 bases from J; bases unmatched to any gene: 5. Germline V CDR1 and CDR2: SGHTS, YDEGEE. CDR3 amino acids: CASSPGTANTEAFF. In nucleotides, the CDR3 is TGTGCCAGCAGCCCCGGGACAGCAAACACTGAAGCTTTCTTT.

The V and J genes are TRBV4-1 and TRBJ2-5; the D is unclear. Germline V gene data show CDR1 as MGHRA and CDR2 as YSYEKL. CDR3 length: 15 residues. V lost 3 bases and J 3 bases, leaving 14 bases between the germline ends. The CDR3 loop is CASSHGDRSEETQYF. For the CDR3, the DNA is TGCGCCAGCAGCCATGGAGACCGGTCTGAAGAGACCCAGTACTTC.

The gene calls are TRBV20-1 and TRBJ2-5, with TRBD2 matching 7 bases. CDR1 is DFQATT and CDR2 is SNEGSKA in the germline V gene (reference sequence). This CDR3 contains 15 residues. V shed 3 bases and J 5 bases; nucleotides not matched to a gene: 12. The CDR3 nucleotides are TGCAGTGCTAGTTATGTGGGAGGGCCGAGTGAGACCCAGTACTTC. This codes for CSASYVGGPSETQYF.

The rearrangement joins TRBV15 to TRBJ1-5; possibly TRBD1 for D (6 bases). Looked up from germline, CDR1 is LNHNV and CDR2 is YYDKDF (reference sequence). This CDR3 has 19 residues. Trimming shortened V by 2 bases and J by 2 bases, and 22 bases separated the two germline ends. Here the CDR3 reads CATSRPLTGGLMGNQPQHF. The CDR3 DNA reads TGTGCCACCAGCAGACCCCTAACGGGGGGGCTTATGGGCAATCAGCCCCAGCATTTT.

Note on this clone: The sample holds other DNA sequences that translate to the same CDR3. This sequence joins TRBV4-2 and TRBJ1-2, with 9 bases identical to TRBD1. Per the germline V gene, CDR1 is LGHNA and CDR2 is YNFKEQ. The V gene end was trimmed by 0 bases and the J gene end by 2 bases; junction bases not matched to a gene: 1. This CDR3 has 15 amino acids. CDR3 protein: CASSQEGQGNYGYTF. CDR3 coding DNA: TGTGCCAGCAGCCAAGAGGGACAGGGAAACTATGGCTACACCTTC.

This chain joins TRBV6-2 or TRBV6-3 and TRBJ2-5, with 10 positions matching TRBD2. The CDR3 is 16 amino acids. Germline trimming cut 4 bases from V and 5 bases from J; bases unmatched to any gene: 10. The germline V gene encodes CDR1 MNHEY and CDR2 SVGEGT. CDR3 protein: CASSSWLAGASETQYF. The DNA for the CDR3 is TGTGCCAGCAGTTCTTGGCTAGCGGGAGCTTCGGAGACCCAGTACTTC.

The chain has TRBV28 and TRBJ2-3; TRBD2 might be the D (5 bases). This CDR3 has 14 residues. The germline V gene encodes CDR1 MDHEN and CDR2 SYDVKM. Trimming stripped 5 bases from V and 1 base from J, with 10 bases between. The CDR3 region is CASSVGSGTDTQYF. In nucleotides, the CDR3 is TGTGCCAGCAGTGTGGGGAGCGGCACAGATACGCAGTATTTT.

This chain joins TRBV7-8 and TRBJ2-1, with TRBD2 matching over 7 bases. CDR1 is SGHVS, CDR2 FQNEAQ, per germline. V dropped 1 base and J dropped 7; count of bases not matched to a gene: 7. This CDR3 contains 15 residues. The CDR3: CASSLDGGRGNEQFF. As DNA, the CDR3 is TGTGCCAGCAGCTTAGATGGCGGGAGAGGTAATGAGCAGTTCTTC.

This clone showed up just a few times. J is TRBJ2-2 and V is TRBV19; TRBD1 matches at 7 bases. The CDR3 runs to 13 residues. The V gene end was trimmed by 7 bases and the J gene end by 6 bases; junction bases not matched to a gene: 5. Germline V gene sequence: CDR1 LNHDA, CDR2 SQIVND (reference sequence). The CDR3 spells CASKQQGSGELFF. The CDR3 bases are TGTGCCAGTAAGCAACAGGGGTCCGGGGAGCTGTTTTTT. The full variable domain, with the rest looked up from reference TRBV19 and TRBJ2-2, is DGGITQSPKYLFRKEGQNVTLSCEQNLNHDAMYWYRQDPGQGLRLIYYSQIVNDFQKGDIAEGYSVSREKKESFPLTVTSAQKNPTAFYLCASKQQGSGELFFGEGSRLTVL.

V and J are TRBV24-1 and TRBJ1-2, with 11 bases identical to TRBD1. This CDR3 is built from 15 residues. J lost 7 bases, V lost 8 bases, and 11 bases had no gene match. Germline V lookup: CDR1 KGHDR, CDR2 SFDVKD. The CDR3 reads CATNVPGQGGSGYTF. DNA of the CDR3: TGTGCCACCAATGTCCCGGGACAGGGGGGAAGTGGCTACACCTTC.

The V gene is TRBV2, the J gene TRBJ1-4; 7 nucleotides match TRBD1. CDR3 length: 15 amino acids. V was pared by 6 bases and J by 8 bases, with 12 bases of the junction left unmatched. Germline values: CDR1 SNHLY, CDR2 FYNNEI. CDR3 amino acids: CASRAGQATREKLFF. The CDR3 DNA is TGTGCCAGCAGAGCCGGACAGGCCACGAGGGAAAAACTGTTTTTT.

The CDR3 loop reads CASSERWDSGQPQHF. The DNA of the CDR3 is TGTGCCAGCAGTGAACGTTGGGACTCCGGTCAGCCCCAGCATTTT. The rearrangement joins TRBV2 to TRBJ1-5; the D gene is possibly TRBD1 (5 bases). With 2 bases removed from V and 6 bases from J, the gap between germline ends came to 14 bases. The germline CDR1 and CDR2 sequences are SNHLY and FYNNEI. The CDR3 sequence is 15 residues long. Supplemented by reference TRBV2 and TRBJ1-5, the full variable domain reads EPEVTQTPSHQVTQMGQEVILRCVPISNHLYFYWYRQILGQKVEFLVSFYNNEISEKSEIFDDQFSVERPDGSNFTLKIRSTKLEDSAMYFCASSERWDSGQPQHFGDGTRLSIL.

This sequence joins TRBV19 and TRBJ2-2; D is undetermined. Germline V lookup: CDR1 LNHDA, CDR2 SQIVND (reference sequence). This CDR3 contains 14 residues. V gave up 3 bases and J gave up 2 bases, with 7 bases separating them. For the CDR3, the DNA is TGTGCCAGTAGTATGGGCCTTAACACCGGGGAGCTGTTTTTT. Encoded protein: CASSMGLNTGELFF.

The gene calls are TRBV7-2 and TRBJ1-4; 9 nucleotides match TRBD1. The CDR3 loop spans 15 amino acids. Trimming took 5 bases from V and 5 from J; bases not matched to a gene: 6. Germline CDR1 is SGHTA and CDR2 is FQGNSA. The CDR3: CASSPRTGENEKLFF. CDR3 sequence (DNA): TGTGCCAGCAGCCCCAGGACAGGGGAGAATGAAAAACTGTTTTTT.